A selection of T cell receptor beta chains follows, all from one sample in a study of T-cell memory formation after mild COVID-19. TCRdb reprocessed the 5' RACE reads via MiXCR and lists one record per CDR3 protein. The repertoire holds approximately 570,000 distinct CDR3 sequences, with 18% as singletons. The sequenced material came from PBMCs or a T cell subset sorted from them (not recorded which). The origin of the receptors is an adult woman who had mild COVID-19 (a few samples of this study predate the infection). Cell type and time point are not known. The CDR3 runs from the conserved cysteine through the conserved F or W. D genes are given only for firm matches. Part of the rows lack a size; the others show once, few, many or a class for expanded clones.

clone_size,j_call,v_call,d_call,cdr3_nt,cdr3_aa
.,TRBJ2-5,TRBV4-1,TRBD2,TGCGCCAGCAGCCAACTCGGGCGGGGGGGCCGAGGATTGGAGACCCAGTACTTC,CASSQLGRGGRGLETQYF
many,TRBJ1-5,TRBV30,.,TGTGCCTGGAGCCAAGGGAATCAGCCCCAGCATTTT,CAWSQGNQPQHF
.,TRBJ2-5,TRBV12-3/TRBV12-4,TRBD2,TGTGCCAGCAGTTTAGTCGGGAGGGGAGAAGAGACCCAGTACTTC,CASSLVGRGEETQYF
.,TRBJ2-1,TRBV27,TRBD2,TGTGCCAGCAGTAGAATAGCGGGACTCTACAATGAGCAGTTCTTC,CASSRIAGLYNEQFF
.,TRBJ1-2,TRBV5-1,TRBD1,TGCGCCAGCAGCTTTACGGGACAGCGCTCCTATGGCTACACCTTC,CASSFTGQRSYGYTF
.,TRBJ2-7,TRBV12-3/TRBV12-4,.,TGTGCCAGCAGCCCCGGGGAGCACGCCTACGAGCAGTACTTC,CASSPGEHAYEQYF
few,TRBJ1-1,TRBV15,.,TGTGCCACCGCCAAGATACAGGGGAACACTGAAGCTTTCTTT,CATAKIQGNTEAFF
few,TRBJ1-2,TRBV6-6,.,TGTGCCAGCAGTTACATAGGGGACAACTATGGCTACACCTTC,CASSYIGDNYGYTF
.,TRBJ1-1,TRBV5-5,.,TGTGCCAGCAGCTTCGCCGTGTCGCGAGGTACTGAAGCTTTCTTT,CASSFAVSRGTEAFF
.,TRBJ2-3,TRBV5-5,TRBD1,TGTGCCAGCACCGACCACGTTACAGGGGGCGCGACAGATACGCAGTATTTT,CASTDHVTGGATDTQYF
few,TRBJ2-1,TRBV6-5,TRBD2,TGTGCCAGCAGACGAACTAGCGGGAACAATGAGCAGTTCTTC,CASRRTSGNNEQFF
few,TRBJ1-2,TRBV24-1,TRBD1,TGTGCCACCAGTGGATCCACTGGGACAGGGGGCGGCTACACCTTC,CATSGSTGTGGGYTF
few,TRBJ1-3,TRBV9,.,TGTGCCAGCCGTCGGGGCGAAGGAAACACCATATATTTT,CASRRGEGNTIYF
.,TRBJ1-2,TRBV5-4,.,TGTGCCAGCAGCTTCAGGGACATGAGCTATGGCTACACCTTC,CASSFRDMSYGYTF
many,TRBJ2-7,TRBV29-1,TRBD1,TGCAGCACAAGAGACCGGGACAGAACCTACGAGCAGTACTTC,CSTRDRDRTYEQYF
.,TRBJ2-3,TRBV29-1,.,TGCAGCGTTGAGAAAACGACAGATACGCAGTATTTT,CSVEKTTDTQYF
.,TRBJ2-1,TRBV4-3,.,TGCGCCAGCAGCCAACTCCCAGCGGGCGTATACAATGAGCAGTTCTTC,CASSQLPAGVYNEQFF
.,TRBJ1-2,TRBV24-1,.,TGTGCCACCAGTGAAGCCGGGACTGAGATCTATGGCTACACCTTC,CATSEAGTEIYGYTF
.,TRBJ2-5,TRBV7-2,.,TGTGCCAGCAGTCGAGGAACCCGGCAAGAGACCCAGTACTTC,CASSRGTRQETQYF
few,TRBJ1-1,TRBV20-1,TRBD1,TGCAGTGTCCACAGGGGGCGCGACACTGAAGCTTTCTTT,CSVHRGRDTEAFF
.,TRBJ1-1,TRBV4-1,.,TGCGCCAGCAGCCAAGTTTTTACAGATGAAGCTTTCTTT,CASSQVFTDEAFF
.,TRBJ2-3,TRBV19,.,TGTGCCAGTATCGATTGGGCGGAAGGCACAGATACGCAGTATTTT,CASIDWAEGTDTQYF
.,TRBJ1-2,TRBV29-1,TRBD1,TGCAGCGTGCCCCGGCCGGGACAGGGACTTGAGGGCTACACCTTC,CSVPRPGQGLEGYTF
few,TRBJ1-1,TRBV12-3/TRBV12-4,.,TGTGCCAGCAGTTCGCTGGGACAGAACACTGAAGCTTTCTTT,CASSSLGQNTEAFF
.,TRBJ1-1,TRBV10-3,TRBD1,TGTGCCATCGGGATCCGAGGCGCCCGGGACAGGGAGAACACTGAAGCTTTCTTT,CAIGIRGARDRENTEAFF
few,TRBJ2-1,TRBV25-1,.,TGTGCCAGCACTCACCCCCGGGGAGGGCAGTTCTTC,CASTHPRGGQFF
.,TRBJ2-1,TRBV21-1,.,TGTGCCAGTCGGGACTTCCGGAGCTCCTACAATGAGCAGTTCTTC,CASRDFRSSYNEQFF
few,TRBJ2-1,TRBV12-3/TRBV12-4,TRBD2,TGTGCCAGCAGCCCTTATGTAGCGGGGGGGCATTTAGAGCAGTTCTTC,CASSPYVAGGHLEQFF
few,TRBJ1-1,TRBV5-1,.,TGCGCCAGCAGCTTAGCCAGTTCGATAAACACTGAAGCTTTCTTT,CASSLASSINTEAFF
few,TRBJ2-3,TRBV27,TRBD1,TGTGCCACCAGGCGGACGGACAGGTCTAGCACAGATACGCAGTATTTT,CATRRTDRSSTDTQYF
.,TRBJ1-1,TRBV6-2/TRBV6-3,.,TGTGCCAGCAGATCGTACAGGGTAATGAACACTGAAGCTTTCTTT,CASRSYRVMNTEAFF
many,TRBJ2-2,TRBV6-4,.,TGTGCCAGCAGTGAGGACACCGGGGAGCTGTTTTTT,CASSEDTGELFF
.,TRBJ2-7,TRBV4-3,TRBD1,TGCGACAGCAGCCCCGGACAGGGCTACGAGCAGTACTTC,CDSSPGQGYEQYF
.,TRBJ2-3,TRBV27,.,TGTGCCAGCACCCTGGGCAGGGGAACAGATACGCAGTATTTT,CASTLGRGTDTQYF
few,TRBJ2-5,TRBV7-6,.,TGTGCCAGCAGCCCTCGAATTGGGGAGACCCAGTACTTC,CASSPRIGETQYF
.,TRBJ2-5,TRBV18,.,TGTGCCAGCTCACCACCGGTGTTGGAGACCCAGTACTTC,CASSPPVLETQYF
.,TRBJ1-1,TRBV7-8,.,TGTGCCAGCAGCTTAGGTCCTTGGGACACTGAAGCTTTCTTT,CASSLGPWDTEAFF
many,TRBJ2-1,TRBV12-3/TRBV12-4,TRBD2,TGTGCCACGCGGGACGGCGGGGGGGCTAGTGAGCAGTTCTTC,CATRDGGGASEQFF
few,TRBJ1-3,TRBV5-4,.,TGTGCCAGCAGCTCTAATTTCGGAGGAAACACCATATATTTT,CASSSNFGGNTIYF